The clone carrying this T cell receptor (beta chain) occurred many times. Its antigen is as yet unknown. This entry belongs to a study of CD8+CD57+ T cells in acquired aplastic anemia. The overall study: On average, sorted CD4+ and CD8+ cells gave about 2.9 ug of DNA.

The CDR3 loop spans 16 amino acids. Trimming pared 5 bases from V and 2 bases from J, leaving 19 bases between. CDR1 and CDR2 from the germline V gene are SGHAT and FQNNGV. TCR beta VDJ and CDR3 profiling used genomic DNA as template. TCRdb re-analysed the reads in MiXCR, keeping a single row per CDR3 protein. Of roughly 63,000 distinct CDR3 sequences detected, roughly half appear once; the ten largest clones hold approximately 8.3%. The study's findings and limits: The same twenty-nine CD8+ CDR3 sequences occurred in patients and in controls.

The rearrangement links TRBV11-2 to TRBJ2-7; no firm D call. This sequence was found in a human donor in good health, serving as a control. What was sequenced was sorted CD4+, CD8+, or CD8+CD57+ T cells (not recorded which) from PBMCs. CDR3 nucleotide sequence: TGTGCCAGCAGCACAACACCTCCGCGTATCCCCTACGAGCAGTACTTC. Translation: CASSTTPPRIPYEQYF.